This TCR beta chain was recorded in a study of blood T cell repertoires in COVID-19. There are a few counts of this clone. The data were produced by immunoSEQ multiplex PCR, yet TCRdb's version contains in-frame clones alone and is incomplete. The sample has fewer than 250,000 clones; 89% are singletons. The CDR3 covers 15 residues. Input material: peripheral blood. The rearrangement uses TRBV21-1 and TRBJ1-3. TRBV21-1 is recorded as a pseudogene. This clonotype was obtained from a man aged 60-69 years who had recovered from COVID-19. DNA of the CDR3: TGTGCCAGATTAGAGGACGAGGGTATGGGAAACACCATATATTTT. It is translated as CARLEDEGMGNTIYF.